These 6 T cell receptor beta chains originate from one sample sequenced in a study of blood T cell repertoires in COVID-19. Using immunoSEQ multiplex PCR, the repertoire was profiled, and TCRdb retains in-frame clones only, with some absent. The sample holds over 200,000 clones, roughly nine tenths seen once. Sequenced material: peripheral blood. All receptors derive from a woman between 18 and 29 years old who had recovered from COVID-19.

V is TRBV4-1 and J is TRBJ2-7, with 8 bases matching TRBD2. Germline CDR1 and CDR2: MGHRA and YSYEKL. This CDR3 is 13 amino acids long. The V gene end was trimmed by 5 bases and the J gene end by 4 bases; junction bases not matched to a gene: 4. The CDR3 DNA follows: TGCGCCAGCAGCAGAGCGGGAGCTTACGAGCAGTACTTC. This gives the protein CASSRAGAYEQYF.

The CDR3 nucleotides are TGTGCCAGCAGCTTGTCCCAGGCCGGTCATGGCTACACCTTC. Translated, it gives CASSLSQAGHGYTF. This chain links TRBV7-9 with TRBJ1-2; D call uncertain. Deletions cut 3 bases from V and 6 bases from J, with 14 bases between. Germline V lookup: CDR1 SEHNR, CDR2 FQNEAQ (reference sequence). This CDR3 has 14 residues.

The chain has TRBV5-5 and TRBJ1-2; a possible D gene is TRBD1 (5 bases). The CDR3 covers 14 residues. V lost 0 bases and J lost 6, with 12 bases in between. Germline V gene data show CDR1 as SGHKS and CDR2 as YYEKEE (reference sequence). This CDR3 reads CASSLDVDSDGYTF. CDR3 nucleotides: TGTGCCAGCAGCTTGGACGTCGACAGCGATGGCTACACCTTC.

The rearrangement uses TRBV3-1 (or the pseudogene TRBV3-2) and TRBJ2-3; 7 nucleotides align to TRBD2. The germline CDR1 and CDR2 sequences are LGHDT and YNNKEL (reference sequence). The CDR3 length is 15 residues. The junction had 11 bases not matched to a gene; V was cut back by 8 bases and J by 3 bases. The CDR3 protein is CASAAWEGGTDTQYF. In DNA, the CDR3 is TGTGCCAGCGCCGCATGGGAGGGAGGGACAGATACGCAGTATTTT.

The V call is TRBV9, the J call TRBJ2-2, with D unclear. V was shortened by 0 bases and J by 3 bases, with 12 bases between the two germline ends. Germline V lookup: CDR1 SGDLS, CDR2 YYNGEE. CDR3 length equals 16 residues. CDR3 DNA: TGTGCCAGCAGCGTAGGGCCAGACTCTTACACCGGGGAGCTGTTTTTT. Residues: CASSVGPDSYTGELFF.

The chain employs TRBV7-3 and TRBJ2-3, with 13 nucleotides matching TRBD2. The germline CDR1 and CDR2 sequences are SGHTA and FQGTGA. CDR3 length: 18 amino acids. Unmatched junction bases numbered 7, after V lost 0 bases and J lost 4 bases. The CDR3 protein is CASSLTAGTSGKADTQYF. The CDR3, as DNA: TGTGCCAGCAGCTTAACCGCCGGGACTAGCGGGAAAGCAGATACGCAGTATTTT.